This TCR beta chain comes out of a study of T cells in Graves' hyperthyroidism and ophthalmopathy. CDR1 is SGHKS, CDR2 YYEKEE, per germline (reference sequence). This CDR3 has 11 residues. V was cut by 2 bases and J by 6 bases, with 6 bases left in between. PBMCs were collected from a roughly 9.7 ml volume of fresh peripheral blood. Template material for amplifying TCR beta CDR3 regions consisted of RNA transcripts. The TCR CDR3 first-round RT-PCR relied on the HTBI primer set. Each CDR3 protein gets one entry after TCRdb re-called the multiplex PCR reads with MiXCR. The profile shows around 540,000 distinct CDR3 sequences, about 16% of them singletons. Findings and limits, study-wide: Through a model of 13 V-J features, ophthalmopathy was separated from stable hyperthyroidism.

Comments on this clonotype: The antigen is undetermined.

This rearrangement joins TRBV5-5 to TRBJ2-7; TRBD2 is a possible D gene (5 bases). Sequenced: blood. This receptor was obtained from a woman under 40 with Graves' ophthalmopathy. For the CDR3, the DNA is TGTGCCAGCAGCTTCAGCGGCGAGCAGTACTTC. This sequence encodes CASSFSGEQYF.